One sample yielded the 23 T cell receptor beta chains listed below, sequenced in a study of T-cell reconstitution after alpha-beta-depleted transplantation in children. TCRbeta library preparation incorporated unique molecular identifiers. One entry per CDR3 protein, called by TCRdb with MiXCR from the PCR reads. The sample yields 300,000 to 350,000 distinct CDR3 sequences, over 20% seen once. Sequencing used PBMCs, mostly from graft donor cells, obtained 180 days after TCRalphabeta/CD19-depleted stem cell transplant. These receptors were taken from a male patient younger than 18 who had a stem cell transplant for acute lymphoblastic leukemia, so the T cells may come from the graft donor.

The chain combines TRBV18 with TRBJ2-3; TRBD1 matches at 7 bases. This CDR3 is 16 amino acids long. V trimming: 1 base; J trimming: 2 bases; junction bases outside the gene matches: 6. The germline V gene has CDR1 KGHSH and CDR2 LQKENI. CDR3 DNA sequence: TGTGCCAGCTCACCACAGGGGGCGAAGGCCACAGATACGCAGTATTTT. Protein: CASSPQGAKATDTQYF.

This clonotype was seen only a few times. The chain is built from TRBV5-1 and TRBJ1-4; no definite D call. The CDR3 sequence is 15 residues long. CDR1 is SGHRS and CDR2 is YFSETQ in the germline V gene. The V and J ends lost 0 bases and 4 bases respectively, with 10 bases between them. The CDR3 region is CASSLVPGFNEKLFF. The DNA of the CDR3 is TGCGCCAGCAGCTTGGTCCCAGGCTTTAATGAAAAACTGTTTTTT. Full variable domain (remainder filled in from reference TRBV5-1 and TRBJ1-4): KAGVTQTPRYLIKTRGQQVTLSCSPISGHRSVSWYQQTPGQGLQFLFEYFSETQRNKGNFPGRFSGRQFSNSRSEMNVSTLELGDSALYLCASSLVPGFNEKLFFGSGTQLSVL.

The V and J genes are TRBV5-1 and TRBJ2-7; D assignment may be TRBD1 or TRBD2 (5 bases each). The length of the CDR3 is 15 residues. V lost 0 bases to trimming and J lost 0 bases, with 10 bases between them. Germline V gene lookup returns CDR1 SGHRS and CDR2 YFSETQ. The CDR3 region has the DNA TGCGCCAGCAGCTTGGCCGGGGCACCCTCCTACGAGCAGTACTTC. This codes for CASSLAGAPSYEQYF. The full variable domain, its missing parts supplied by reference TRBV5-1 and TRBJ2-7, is KAGVTQTPRYLIKTRGQQVTLSCSPISGHRSVSWYQQTPGQGLQFLFEYFSETQRNKGNFPGRFSGRQFSNSRSEMNVSTLELGDSALYLCASSLAGAPSYEQYFGPGTRLTVT.

This CDR3 reads CASSLLPMETQYF. The CDR3 region has the DNA TGTGCCAGCAGCTTATTGCCAATGGAGACCCAGTACTTC. The chain is built from TRBV7-3 and TRBJ2-5; D not certain. This CDR3 is 13 amino acids long. Germline assignment: CDR1 SGHTA and CDR2 FQGTGA. Trimming pared 2 bases from V and 5 bases from J, leaving 9 bases between.

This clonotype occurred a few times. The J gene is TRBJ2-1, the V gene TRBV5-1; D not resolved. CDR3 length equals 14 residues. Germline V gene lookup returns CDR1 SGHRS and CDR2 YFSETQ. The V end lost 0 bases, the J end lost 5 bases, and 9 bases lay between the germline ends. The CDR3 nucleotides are TGCGCCAGCAGCTTGGTAGTTACGAACAATGAGCAGTTCTTC. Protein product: CASSLVVTNNEQFF.

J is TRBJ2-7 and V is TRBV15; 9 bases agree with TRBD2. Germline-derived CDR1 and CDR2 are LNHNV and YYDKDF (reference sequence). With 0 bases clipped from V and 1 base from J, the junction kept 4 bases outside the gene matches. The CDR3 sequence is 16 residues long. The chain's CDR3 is CATSREGSGRSYEQYF. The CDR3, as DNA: TGTGCCACCAGCAGAGAGGGTAGCGGGAGATCCTACGAGCAGTACTTC.

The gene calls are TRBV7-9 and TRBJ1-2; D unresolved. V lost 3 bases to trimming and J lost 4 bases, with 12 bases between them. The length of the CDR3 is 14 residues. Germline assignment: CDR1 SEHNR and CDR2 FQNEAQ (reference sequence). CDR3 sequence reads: CASSLSYRLYGYTF. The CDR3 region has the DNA TGTGCCAGCAGCTTGTCCTACCGGCTCTATGGCTACACCTTC.

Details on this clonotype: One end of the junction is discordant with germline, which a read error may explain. The CDR3 protein is CCAREASGRAREQFF. CDR3 nucleotides: TGCTGTGCTAGAGAGGCTAGCGGGAGGGCTAGGGAGCAGTTCTTC. The chain couples TRBV20-1 to TRBJ2-1; TRBD2 aligns across 12 bases. In germline, CDR1 is DFQATT, CDR2 SNEGSKA (reference sequence). The CDR3 contains 15 residues.

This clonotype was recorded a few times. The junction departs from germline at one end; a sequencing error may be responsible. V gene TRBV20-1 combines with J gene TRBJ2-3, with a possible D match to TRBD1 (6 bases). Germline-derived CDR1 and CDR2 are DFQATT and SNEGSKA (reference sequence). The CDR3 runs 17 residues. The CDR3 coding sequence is TGCTGTGCTAGAGATGGCACAGGGATGTGGAGCACAGATACGCAGTATTTT. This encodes CCARDGTGMWSTDTQYF.

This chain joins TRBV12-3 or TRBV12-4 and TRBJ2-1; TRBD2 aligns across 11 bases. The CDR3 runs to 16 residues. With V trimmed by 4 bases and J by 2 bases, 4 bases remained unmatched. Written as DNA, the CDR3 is TGTGCCAGCAGTTATAGACTAGCGGGGACCTACAATGAGCAGTTCTTC. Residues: CASSYRLAGTYNEQFF.

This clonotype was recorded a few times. The CDR3 is CASSSNAGGAYEQYF. The CDR3 coding sequence is TGTGCCAGCAGTTCCAATGCAGGAGGGGCCTACGAGCAGTACTTC. The chain recombines TRBV12-3 or TRBV12-4 with TRBJ2-7; D is possibly TRBD2 (6 bases). The CDR3 totals 15 residues. V dropped 4 bases and J dropped 2 bases, with 15 bases sitting between them.

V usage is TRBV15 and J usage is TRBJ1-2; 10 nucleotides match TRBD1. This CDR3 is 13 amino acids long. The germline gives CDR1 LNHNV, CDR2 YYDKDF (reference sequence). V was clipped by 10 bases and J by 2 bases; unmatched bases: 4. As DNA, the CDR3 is TGTGCCATCCGGACAGGGGGGAACTATGGCTACACCTTC. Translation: CAIRTGGNYGYTF.

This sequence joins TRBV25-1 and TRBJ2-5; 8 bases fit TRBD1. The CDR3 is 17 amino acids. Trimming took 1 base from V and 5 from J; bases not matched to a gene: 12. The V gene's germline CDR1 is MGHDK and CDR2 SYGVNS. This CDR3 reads CASSEWGLGRGQETQYF. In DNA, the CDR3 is TGTGCCAGCAGTGAATGGGGGCTCGGCAGGGGGCAGGAGACCCAGTACTTC.

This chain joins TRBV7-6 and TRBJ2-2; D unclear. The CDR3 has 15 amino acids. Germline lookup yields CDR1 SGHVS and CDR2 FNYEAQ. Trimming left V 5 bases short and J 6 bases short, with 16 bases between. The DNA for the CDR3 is TGTGCCAGCAGCCGCGGTGGGGTCTATTCCGGGGAGCTGTTTTTT. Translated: CASSRGGVYSGELFF.

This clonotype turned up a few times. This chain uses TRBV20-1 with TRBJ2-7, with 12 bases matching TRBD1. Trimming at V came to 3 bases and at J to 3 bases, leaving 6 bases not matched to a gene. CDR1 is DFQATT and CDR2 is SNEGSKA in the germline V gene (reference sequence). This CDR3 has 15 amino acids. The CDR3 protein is CSARGGTGGIYEQYF. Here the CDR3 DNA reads TGCAGTGCTAGGGGTGGGACAGGGGGCATCTACGAGCAGTACTTC.

CDR3 sequence (DNA): TGTGCCAGCAGTTTATGGGCTAGCGGGAACGAGCAGTACTTC. Its protein product is CASSLWASGNEQYF. V and J are TRBV27 and TRBJ2-7; 9 positions match TRBD2. CDR3 size: 14 residues. V dropped 1 base and J dropped 5; count of bases not matched to a gene: 3. Germline V gives CDR1 MNHEY, CDR2 SMNVEV (reference sequence).

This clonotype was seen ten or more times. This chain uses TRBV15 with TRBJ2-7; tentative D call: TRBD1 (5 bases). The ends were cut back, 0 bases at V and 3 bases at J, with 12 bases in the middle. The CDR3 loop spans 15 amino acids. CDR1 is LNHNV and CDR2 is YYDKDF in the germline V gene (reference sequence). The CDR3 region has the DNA TGTGCCACCAGCAGAGATCCCCAGGGCCTCTACGAGCAGTACTTC. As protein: CATSRDPQGLYEQYF.

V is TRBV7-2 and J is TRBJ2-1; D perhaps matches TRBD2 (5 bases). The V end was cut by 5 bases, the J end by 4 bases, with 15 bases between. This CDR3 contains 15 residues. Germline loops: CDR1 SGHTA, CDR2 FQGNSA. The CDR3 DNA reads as TGTGCCAGCAGCCCACCTAGCTATGATTACAATGAGCAGTTCTTC. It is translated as CASSPPSYDYNEQFF.

The CDR3 nucleotides are TGTGCCAGCAGCTTGATGGCTGCTAGCACAGATACGCAGTATTTT. Residues: CASSLMAASTDTQYF. V usage is TRBV5-4 and J usage is TRBJ2-3; the D is unclear. The germline V gene has CDR1 SGHNT and CDR2 YYREEE (reference sequence). The CDR3 runs to 15 residues. The germline V and J ends were trimmed by 1 base and 0 bases, with 9 bases remaining between them.

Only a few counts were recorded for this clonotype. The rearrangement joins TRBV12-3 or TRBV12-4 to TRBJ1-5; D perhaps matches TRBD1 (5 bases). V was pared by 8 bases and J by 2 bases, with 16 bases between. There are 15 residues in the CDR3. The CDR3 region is CASEFRGIGNQPQHF. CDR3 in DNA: TGTGCCAGCGAGTTTCGGGGGATCGGCAATCAGCCCCAGCATTTT.

CDR3 DNA sequence: TGTGCCAGCAGCCGGCCGGGCGGGAACCACTACGAGCAGTACTTC. It specifies CASSRPGGNHYEQYF. The V gene is TRBV11-2, the J gene TRBJ2-7; possibly TRBD2 for D (6 bases). CDR3 size: 15 residues. Germline loops: CDR1 SGHAT, CDR2 FQNNGV. V shed 5 bases and J shed 3 bases, with 17 bases lying between them.

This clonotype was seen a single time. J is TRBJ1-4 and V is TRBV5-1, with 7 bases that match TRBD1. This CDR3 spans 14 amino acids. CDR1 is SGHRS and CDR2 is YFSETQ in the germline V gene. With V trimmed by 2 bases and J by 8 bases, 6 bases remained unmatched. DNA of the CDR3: TGCGCCAGCAGCTTCCAGGGGGAGTTGGAAAAACTGTTTTTT. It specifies CASSFQGELEKLFF.

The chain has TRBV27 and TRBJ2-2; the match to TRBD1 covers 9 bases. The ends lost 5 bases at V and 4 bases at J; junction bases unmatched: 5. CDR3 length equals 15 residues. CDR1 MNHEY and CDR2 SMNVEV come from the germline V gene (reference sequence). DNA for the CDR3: TGTGCCAGCAGTCCCAGACAGGGGGGCACCGGGGAGCTGTTTTTT. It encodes CASSPRQGGTGELFF.